The present T cell receptor beta chain was sequenced within a study of control samples from healthy donors and cancer patients. Per germline, CDR1 MNHEY and CDR2 SMNVEV (reference sequence). This CDR3 contains 16 residues. V lost 2 bases and J lost 3, with 15 bases in between. Produced via immunoSEQ multiplex PCR; TCRdb's table is partial and in-frame only. The sample includes fewer than 95,000 clones, roughly nine tenths of them seen just once. The rearrangement joins TRBV27 to TRBJ2-3, with D perhaps being TRBD1 or TRBD2 (6 bases each). The receptor was isolated from a man aged 30 to 45 in good health. Sequencing was carried out using blood. The CDR3 reads CASSLRSRGQTDTQYF. DNA for the CDR3: TGTGCCAGCAGTTTACGGTCCCGGGGGCAGACAGATACGCAGTATTTT.